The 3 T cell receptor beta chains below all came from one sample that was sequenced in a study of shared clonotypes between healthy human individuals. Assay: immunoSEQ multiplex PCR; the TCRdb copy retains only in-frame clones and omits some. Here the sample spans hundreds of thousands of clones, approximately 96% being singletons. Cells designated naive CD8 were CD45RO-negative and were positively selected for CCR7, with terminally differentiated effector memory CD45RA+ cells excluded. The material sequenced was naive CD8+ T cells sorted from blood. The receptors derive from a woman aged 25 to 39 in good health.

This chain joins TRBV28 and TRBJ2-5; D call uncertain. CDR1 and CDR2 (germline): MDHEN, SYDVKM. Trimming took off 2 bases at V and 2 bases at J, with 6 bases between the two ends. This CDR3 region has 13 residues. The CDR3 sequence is CASSLIPQETQYF. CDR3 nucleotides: TGTGCCAGCAGTTTAATACCTCAAGAGACCCAGTACTTC.

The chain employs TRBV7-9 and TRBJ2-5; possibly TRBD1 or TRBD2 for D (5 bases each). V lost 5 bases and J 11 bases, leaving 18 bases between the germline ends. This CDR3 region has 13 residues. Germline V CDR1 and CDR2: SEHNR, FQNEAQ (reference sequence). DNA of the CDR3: TGTGCCAGCAGCCCCGGGGCGGTAGGTGAGCAGTACTTC. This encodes CASSPGAVGEQYF.

The CDR3: CASSQTGSGGSPEAFF. For the CDR3, the DNA is TGTGCCAGCAGCCAAACAGGTTCAGGAGGTTCCCCTGAAGCTTTCTTT. The chain is built from TRBV4-2 and TRBJ1-1; D may be TRBD1 (5 bases). CDR1 and CDR2 (germline): LGHNA, YNFKEQ. Trimming removed 2 bases at V and 6 bases at J, with 19 bases between. This CDR3 region has 16 residues.